One sample yielded the 31 T cell receptor beta chains listed below, sequenced in a study of T-cell reconstitution after alpha-beta-depleted transplantation in children. Unique molecular identifiers featured in how the TCRbeta library was prepared. TCRdb re-analysed the PCR reads in MiXCR, keeping a single row per CDR3 protein. The sample lists about 580,000 distinct CDR3 sequences; 27% were seen once. The sample in question was PBMCs, obtained before TCRalphabeta/CD19-depleted stem cell transplant. The source is a boy in the first two years of life with Wiskott-Aldrich syndrome, due to receive a stem cell transplant.

The chain recombines TRBV20-1 with TRBJ1-2, with a weak D call TRBD1 (5 bases). There are 12 residues in the CDR3. From germline, CDR1 is DFQATT and CDR2 SNEGSKA (reference sequence). With 6 bases removed from V and 2 bases from J, the gap between germline ends came to 10 bases. Here the CDR3 reads CSARGGNYGYTF. CDR3 DNA: TGCAGTGCCCGGGGGGGAAACTATGGCTACACCTTC.

This clonotype was counted only a few times. V usage is TRBV5-1 and J usage is TRBJ2-7; D perhaps matches TRBD2 (6 bases). Between the trimmed V and J ends, which lost 0 bases and 7 bases, there was a span of 17 bases. The CDR3 covers 15 residues. Germline loops: CDR1 SGHRS, CDR2 YFSETQ. CDR3 protein: CASSLGASREREQYF. The CDR3 DNA follows: TGCGCCAGCAGCTTGGGGGCTAGCCGGGAGCGAGAGCAGTACTTC. The full variable domain, in which reference TRBV5-1 and TRBJ2-7 provide the parts outside the CDR3, is KAGVTQTPRYLIKTRGQQVTLSCSPISGHRSVSWYQQTPGQGLQFLFEYFSETQRNKGNFPGRFSGRQFSNSRSEMNVSTLELGDSALYLCASSLGASREREQYFGPGTRLTVT.

This chain joins TRBV14 and TRBJ2-7; TRBD1 matches at 10 bases. CDR1 is SGHDN and CDR2 is FVKESK in the germline V gene. The CDR3 runs 16 residues. V was pared by 0 bases and J by 4 bases, with 6 bases of the junction left unmatched. Here the CDR3 DNA reads TGTGCCAGCAGCCAAGATAGGGGACAGGGGCCGTACGAGCAGTACTTC. It is translated as CASSQDRGQGPYEQYF. Looking up the rest from reference TRBV14 and TRBJ2-7 gives the full variable domain: EAGVTQFPSHSVIEKGQTVTLRCDPISGHDNLYWYRRVMGKEIKFLLHFVKESKQDESGMPNNRFLAERTGGTYSTLKVQPAELEDSGVYFCASSQDRGQGPYEQYFGPGTRLTVT.

The chain has TRBV20-1 and TRBJ2-1; no clear D. Trimming cost V 2 bases and J 0 bases, with 17 bases left between them. The CDR3 totals 17 residues. Germline CDR1 DFQATT, CDR2 SNEGSKA (reference sequence). In DNA form, the CDR3 reads TGCAGTGCTAGACCCATCTTTATGGAGAGCTCCTACAATGAGCAGTTCTTC. Protein sequence: CSARPIFMESSYNEQFF.

This clonotype was seen more than once but under ten times. V is TRBV12-3 or TRBV12-4 and J is TRBJ1-1, with TRBD1 as a possible D gene (5 bases). Trimming took off 5 bases at V and 4 bases at J, with 14 bases between the two ends. There are 14 residues in the CDR3. This CDR3 reads CASSVGVAGTEAFF. As DNA, the CDR3 is TGTGCCAGCAGTGTAGGGGTTGCGGGCACTGAAGCTTTCTTT.

This clonotype showed up just a few times. The genes are TRBV10-3 and TRBJ2-3, with 9 bases lining up with TRBD2. This CDR3 has 13 amino acids. V was pared by 11 bases and J by 4 bases, with 7 bases of the junction left unmatched. Germline V lookup: CDR1 ENHRY, CDR2 SYGVKD. CDR3 in amino acids: CAGREGLADTQYF. CDR3 bases: TGTGCCGGGCGGGAGGGCCTCGCAGATACGCAGTATTTT.

This clonotype occurred a few times. This chain connects TRBV4-1 to TRBJ1-5; a weak D match, TRBD1 (6 bases). Trimming left V 1 base short and J 2 bases short, with 9 bases between. The CDR3 totals 15 residues. Germline CDR1 and CDR2: MGHRA and YSYEKL. CDR3 nucleotides: TGCGCCAGCAGCCAAGGGGACACCCGCAATCAGCCCCAGCATTTT. Protein product: CASSQGDTRNQPQHF.

The genes are TRBV10-2 and TRBJ1-2; D might be TRBD1 (5 bases). The CDR3 is 18 amino acids. Trimming left V 2 bases short and J 0 bases short, with 19 bases between. Looked up from germline, CDR1 is WSHSY and CDR2 is SAAADI. The CDR3 loop reads CASSELITGLITNYGYTF. DNA of the CDR3: TGCGCCAGCAGTGAGCTAATAACGGGACTTATCACTAACTATGGCTACACCTTC.

This clonotype was recorded many times. V is TRBV29-1 and J is TRBJ2-1, with unresolved D. Trimming removed 7 bases from V and 1 base from J, with 14 bases in between. The CDR3 loop spans 14 amino acids. CDR1 is SQVTM and CDR2 is ANQGSEA in the germline V gene. This CDR3 reads CSALGLGSYNEQFF. In nucleotides, the CDR3 is TGCAGCGCCCTAGGGTTAGGTTCCTACAATGAGCAGTTCTTC.

This clonotype was detected ten times or more. This chain connects TRBV20-1 to TRBJ2-7, with TRBD1 identical over 9 bases. The CDR3 sequence is 12 residues long. In germline, CDR1 is DFQATT, CDR2 SNEGSKA (reference sequence). Losses at the gene ends were 6 bases for V and 7 bases for J; bases not matched to a gene: 7. CDR3 sequence: CSARDRVGEQYF. The CDR3, as DNA: TGCAGTGCCAGGGACAGGGTCGGGGAGCAGTACTTC.

This chain joins TRBV5-1 and TRBJ1-6; D possibly corresponds to TRBD1 (5 bases). The CDR3 has 17 amino acids. V shed 4 bases and J shed 4 bases, with 18 bases lying between them. Germline CDR1 is SGHRS and CDR2 is YFSETQ. The DNA for the CDR3 is TGCGCCAGCAGCCCCCGGGTGGGGACTGAATATAATTCACCCCTCCACTTT. Translated: CASSPRVGTEYNSPLHF.

A few counts support this clonotype. One end of the junction varies from germline; a read error may be responsible. The chain has TRBV10-3 and TRBJ2-1, with TRBD2 matching over 7 bases. CDR3 length: 14 amino acids. Germline V gives CDR1 ENHRY, CDR2 SYGVKD. CDR3 nucleotides: TGTGCCATCTCCAGCGGGACCTCCTCCAATGAGCAGTTCTTC. Its protein is CAISSGTSSNEQFF.

The genes are TRBV20-1 and TRBJ1-6; possibly TRBD1 for D (5 bases). Between the trimmed V and J ends, which lost 0 bases and 10 bases, there was a span of 13 bases. This CDR3 region has 14 residues. CDR1 and CDR2 (germline): DFQATT, SNEGSKA (reference sequence). The CDR3 loop reads CSARDAGRRSPLHF. CDR3 sequence (DNA): TGCAGTGCTAGAGATGCAGGGCGAAGATCACCCCTCCACTTT.

The rearrangement links TRBV20-1 to TRBJ2-2; D may be TRBD1 (5 bases). Germline CDR1 reads DFQATT; CDR2 reads SNEGSKA (reference sequence). V gave up 7 bases and J gave up 1 base, with 13 bases separating them. The CDR3 spans 14 residues. CDR3 DNA: TGCAGTGTGATGGGGCTAGGGAACACCGGGGAGCTGTTTTTT. Translated, it gives CSVMGLGNTGELFF.

V is TRBV30 and J is TRBJ1-2; 10 bases are shared with TRBD1. Germline CDR1 reads GTSNPN; CDR2 reads SVGIG (reference sequence). CDR3 length: 12 amino acids. V lost 7 bases and J lost 5; bases outside the gene matches: 4. The CDR3 DNA is TGTGCCTTTCGGACAGGGGGATATGGCTACACCTTC. It is translated as CAFRTGGYGYTF.

This clonotype appeared a few times. V is TRBV12-3 or TRBV12-4 and J is TRBJ1-1; D gene uncertain. V was trimmed by 6 bases and J by 3 bases, leaving 8 bases between them. CDR3 length equals 12 residues. Here the CDR3 DNA reads TGTGCCAGCAGCGGTGGTTACACTGAAGCTTTCTTT. Translating gives CASSGGYTEAFF.

This clonotype was found many times. The rearrangement uses TRBV5-1 and TRBJ2-2, with 14 bases matching TRBD2. With 4 bases clipped from V and 4 bases from J, the junction kept 6 bases outside the gene matches. This CDR3 has 17 residues. Germline V CDR1 and CDR2: SGHRS, YFSETQ. Here the CDR3 DNA reads TGCGCCAGCAGCCAAGGACTAGCGGGAGGTATCACCGGGGAGCTGTTTTTT. This encodes CASSQGLAGGITGELFF. Variable domain in full (rest from reference TRBV5-1 and TRBJ2-2): KAGVTQTPRYLIKTRGQQVTLSCSPISGHRSVSWYQQTPGQGLQFLFEYFSETQRNKGNFPGRFSGRQFSNSRSEMNVSTLELGDSALYLCASSQGLAGGITGELFFGEGSRLTVL.

The V call is TRBV18, the J call TRBJ2-3, with D tentatively TRBD2 (6 bases). Germline V gene sequence: CDR1 KGHSH, CDR2 LQKENI. This CDR3 has 15 amino acids. Trimming removed 1 base at V and 5 bases at J, with 13 bases between. In DNA, the CDR3 is TGTGCCAGCTCACCACTGAGCGGGCTTGGAGATACGCAGTATTTT. Translating it yields CASSPLSGLGDTQYF.

This clonotype was detected a few times. The J gene is TRBJ2-4, the V gene TRBV28; 7 nucleotides match TRBD2. This CDR3 has 15 residues. With V trimmed by 6 bases and J by 7 bases, 12 bases remained unmatched. Germline CDR1 and CDR2: MDHEN and SYDVKM. CDR3 region: CASSPRTTGGNIQYF. The CDR3 nucleotides read TGTGCCAGCAGCCCCAGGACAACCGGGGGGAACATTCAGTACTTC.

This clonotype showed up just a few times. J is TRBJ2-7 and V is TRBV28; 7 bases fit TRBD1. Germline V gene lookup returns CDR1 MDHEN and CDR2 SYDVKM. Unmatched junction bases numbered 6, after V lost 5 bases and J lost 2 bases. CDR3 size: 14 residues. The CDR3 nucleotides are TGTGCCAGCAGTCCCCGGGACAGCCCCTACGAGCAGTACTTC. It yields the protein CASSPRDSPYEQYF.

This clonotype was picked up a small number of times. The V gene is TRBV5-1, the J gene TRBJ2-7, with D uncertain. Germline assignment: CDR1 SGHRS and CDR2 YFSETQ. The V and J ends lost 2 bases and 5 bases respectively, with 11 bases between them. The CDR3 is made up of 13 amino acids. CDR3 region: CASSLGRANEQYF. The CDR3 nucleotides are TGCGCCAGCAGCTTAGGCCGCGCCAACGAGCAGTACTTC.

This clonotype turned up a few times. CDR3 in DNA: TGCAGCGTGGCCCCCTTGACTAGCGGGACAGGCGAGCAGTACTTC. Its translation: CSVAPLTSGTGEQYF. V gene TRBV29-1 combines with J gene TRBJ2-7; 11 nucleotides line up with TRBD2. Germline V gene lookup returns CDR1 SQVTM and CDR2 ANQGSEA. The J segment lost 6 bases and the V segment lost 6 bases, leaving 13 bases of the junction unmatched. CDR3 size: 15 residues.

CDR3 protein: CSARSSGPGELFF. For the CDR3, the DNA is TGCAGTGCCCGGTCTAGCGGCCCCGGGGAGCTGTTTTTT. The chain couples TRBV20-1 to TRBJ2-2; 7 nucleotides line up with TRBD2. The CDR3 extends over 13 amino acids. CDR1 and CDR2 from the germline V gene are DFQATT and SNEGSKA (reference sequence). Trimming cost V 6 bases and J 6 bases; bases outside gene matches: 7.

The chain joins TRBV27 to TRBJ2-7; 7 bases align to TRBD2. This CDR3 contains 16 residues. Germline V lookup: CDR1 MNHEY, CDR2 SMNVEV (reference sequence). V shed 3 bases and J 0 bases; nucleotides not matched to a gene: 8. The CDR3 reads CASSFMGLADSYEQYF. The CDR3 bases are TGTGCCAGCAGTTTTATGGGGCTAGCGGACTCCTACGAGCAGTACTTC.

This clonotype showed up just a few times. The chain uses TRBV5-5 and TRBJ2-7, with D perhaps assigned TRBD1 or TRBD2 (6 bases each). Trimming pared 3 bases from V and 7 bases from J, leaving 20 bases between. Germline V CDR1 and CDR2: SGHKS, YYEKEE (reference sequence). The CDR3 is 15 residues long. The CDR3 reads CASSSSVLARGEQYF. CDR3 in DNA: TGTGCCAGCAGCTCCAGCGTTCTAGCGAGGGGGGAGCAGTACTTC.

This clonotype was counted a few times. The chain links TRBV28 to TRBJ1-5; D might be TRBD1 (6 bases). This CDR3 has 12 residues. Trimming took 5 bases from V and 6 from J, leaving 8 bases between them. Germline loops: CDR1 MDHEN, CDR2 SYDVKM. The CDR3 is CASSPGAQPQHF. CDR3 nucleotide sequence: TGTGCCAGCAGTCCAGGGGCTCAGCCCCAGCATTTT.

The genes are TRBV24-1 and TRBJ2-7, with D unresolved. The V end was cut by 4 bases, the J end by 7 bases, with 13 bases between. CDR3 length: 13 amino acids. Germline loops: CDR1 KGHDR, CDR2 SFDVKD. The CDR3 spells CATSDSPDGEQYF. Here the CDR3 DNA reads TGTGCCACCAGTGACTCCCCGGACGGGGAGCAGTACTTC.

The CDR3 DNA is TGCAGTGCCGCGACTAGCGCTGAGCAGTACTTC. It yields the protein CSAATSAEQYF. The chain joins TRBV20-1 to TRBJ2-7; 8 bases line up with TRBD2. This CDR3 has 11 amino acids. With V trimmed by 6 bases and J by 7 bases, 5 bases remained unmatched. Germline V gene data show CDR1 as DFQATT and CDR2 as SNEGSKA (reference sequence).

The chain combines TRBV7-3 with TRBJ2-2; D is undetermined. Trimming took off 5 bases at V and 0 bases at J, with 16 bases between the two ends. The CDR3 loop spans 17 amino acids. Per germline, CDR1 SGHTA and CDR2 FQGTGA. CDR3 in DNA: TGTGCCAGCAGCCCAATAGGAGTAGGGACGAACACCGGGGAGCTGTTTTTT. Translation gives CASSPIGVGTNTGELFF.

This rearrangement joins TRBV12-3 or TRBV12-4 to TRBJ2-3; D is unclear. V shed 7 bases and J shed 4 bases, with 18 bases lying between them. The CDR3 runs 15 residues. CDR3 residues: CASTFWISISDTQYF. CDR3 DNA: TGTGCCAGCACCTTTTGGATTAGCATATCAGATACGCAGTATTTT.

J is TRBJ2-3 and V is TRBV12-3 or TRBV12-4; D may match TRBD1 or TRBD2 (5 bases each). The CDR3 is 14 residues long. Trimming pared 8 bases from V and 2 bases from J, leaving 14 bases between. This CDR3 is CASRYGGYTDTQYF. The CDR3 nucleotides are TGTGCCAGCCGATATGGGGGATACACAGATACGCAGTATTTT.